The 31 T cell receptor beta chains below were found in one sample sequenced in a study of cytomegalovirus exposure and HLA in healthy donors. PCR employed 60 Vbeta and 13 Jbeta primers. Assay: immunoSEQ multiplex PCR; the TCRdb copy retains only in-frame clones and omits some. This sample carries around 210,000 clones, 80% to 90% of them seen once, and the ten largest clones take about 0.25%. Specimen: PBMCs. The receptors shown here come from a girl aged 2 to 9 in good health and CMV-seronegative.

The chain is built from TRBV30 and TRBJ2-3, with TRBD1 as a possible D gene (5 bases). Germline V lookup: CDR1 GTSNPN, CDR2 SVGIG (reference sequence). The CDR3 length is 11 residues. Trimming removed 2 bases at V and 5 bases at J, with 5 bases between. DNA for the CDR3: TGTGCCTGGAGTCAGGGAGATACGCAGTATTTT. It is translated as CAWSQGDTQYF. Full variable domain (outside the CDR3, taken from reference TRBV30 and TRBJ2-3): SQTIHQWPATLVQPVGSPLSLECTVEGTSNPNLYWYRQAAGRGLQLLFYSVGIGQISSEVPQNLSASRPQDRQFILSSKKLLLSDSGFYLCAWSQGDTQYFGPGTRLTVL.

As regards this clone: A read error may produce the germline difference seen at one junction end. The chain is built from TRBV7-9 and TRBJ2-2; unclear D gene. The CDR3 is 15 residues long. Germline V gene sequence: CDR1 SEHNR, CDR2 FQNEAQ (reference sequence). For the CDR3, the DNA is TGTTCCAGCAGCCATCAGGATTCCGGCACCGGGGAGCTGTTTTTT. Residues: CSSSHQDSGTGELFF.

V gene TRBV5-1 combines with J gene TRBJ1-3; 10 bases align to TRBD1. Trimming took 5 bases from V and 4 from J; bases not matched to a gene: 3. Germline V gene lookup returns CDR1 SGHRS and CDR2 YFSETQ. CDR3 length equals 14 residues. CDR3 nucleotide sequence: TGCGCCAGCAGGGGGACAGGGGCAGGAAACACCATATATTTT. Encoded protein: CASRGTGAGNTIYF. The variable domain in full, with the rest retrieved from reference TRBV5-1 and TRBJ1-3, is KAGVTQTPRYLIKTRGQQVTLSCSPISGHRSVSWYQQTPGQGLQFLFEYFSETQRNKGNFPGRFSGRQFSNSRSEMNVSTLELGDSALYLCASRGTGAGNTIYFGEGSWLTVV.

The V and J genes are TRBV19 and TRBJ1-1, with 9 bases that match TRBD1. The germline V gene encodes CDR1 LNHDA and CDR2 SQIVND (reference sequence). The ends lost 7 bases at V and 4 bases at J; junction bases unmatched: 7. The CDR3 sequence is 14 residues long. The DNA of the CDR3 is TGTGCCAGTACCCCGGACAGGGGCGGCACTGAAGCTTTCTTT. Encoded protein: CASTPDRGGTEAFF.

J is TRBJ2-7 and V is TRBV27, with D possibly matching TRBD1 (6 bases). CDR3 length: 14 residues. Per germline, CDR1 MNHEY and CDR2 SMNVEV (reference sequence). The V gene lost 1 base and the J gene lost 2 bases, with 9 bases spanning the gap. The CDR3 region has the DNA TGTGCCAGCAGTTTATGGGGACAAACCTACGAGCAGTACTTC. Amino acids: CASSLWGQTYEQYF.

This clone was seen a single time. The chain couples TRBV30 to TRBJ1-6; the D is unclear. Trimming took 0 bases from V and 5 from J, leaving 14 bases between them. The V gene's germline CDR1 is GTSNPN and CDR2 SVGIG (reference sequence). The CDR3 is 16 amino acids. The CDR3 is CAWSVLRRRDNSPLHF. The CDR3 bases are TGTGCCTGGAGTGTACTTCGGCGGCGGGATAATTCACCCCTCCACTTT.

The chain couples TRBV5-1 to TRBJ1-4; 8 bases are a match to TRBD1. CDR1 is SGHRS, CDR2 YFSETQ, per germline. V trimming: 3 bases; J trimming: 3 bases; junction bases outside the gene matches: 4. The CDR3 is 15 amino acids. Written as DNA, the CDR3 is TGCGCCAGCAGCTCCGACAGGGGTTCTAATGAAAAACTGTTTTTT. It yields the protein CASSSDRGSNEKLFF.

The rearrangement uses TRBV19 and TRBJ1-3; TRBD1 might be the D (6 bases). The CDR3 runs to 17 residues. Germline V lookup: CDR1 LNHDA, CDR2 SQIVND (reference sequence). V was trimmed by 3 bases and J by 0 bases, leaving 15 bases between them. The CDR3, as DNA: TGTGCCAGTAGTATCCTCGGGACAACGAGCTCTGGAAACACCATATATTTT. This translates into CASSILGTTSSGNTIYF.

The chain combines TRBV4-2 with TRBJ2-5, with TRBD2 identical over 11 bases. Losses at the gene ends were 4 bases for V and 5 bases for J; bases not matched to a gene: 9. The CDR3 runs to 16 residues. Germline V gene sequence: CDR1 LGHNA, CDR2 YNFKEQ. The CDR3 DNA is TGTGCCAGCAGCCCGGTTAGCGGGGGGGCAGAGGAGACCCAGTACTTC. Residues: CASSPVSGGAEETQYF.

Only a few counts were recorded for this clone. The V call is TRBV27, the J call TRBJ1-2, with 9 positions matching TRBD1. CDR1 MNHEY and CDR2 SMNVEV come from the germline V gene (reference sequence). This CDR3 contains 15 residues. Unmatched junction bases numbered 7, after V lost 4 bases and J lost 4 bases. CDR3 sequence (DNA): TGTGCCAGCAGTTCAGGGGGGGACAGGGCCTATGGCTACACCTTC. This codes for CASSSGGDRAYGYTF.

The chain uses TRBV30 and TRBJ2-5; D possibly corresponds to TRBD1 (5 bases). Germline CDR1 and CDR2: GTSNPN and SVGIG (reference sequence). Between the trimmed V and J ends, which lost 2 bases and 0 bases, there was a span of 7 bases. This CDR3 has 13 residues. CDR3 sequence reads: CAWSPGYQETQYF. Here the CDR3 DNA reads TGTGCCTGGAGTCCAGGGTACCAAGAGACCCAGTACTTC.

This clone was counted once. The chain uses TRBV6-5 and TRBJ1-1; no firm D call. CDR3 length: 13 residues. Germline CDR1 is MNHEY and CDR2 is SVGAGI. Trimming shortened V by 7 bases and J by 5 bases, and 14 bases separated the two germline ends. This chain's CDR3 is CASIGRTGTEAFF. CDR3 DNA: TGTGCCAGCATTGGGAGGACGGGTACTGAAGCTTTCTTT.

The chain uses TRBV10-3 and TRBJ1-1; D is undetermined. CDR1 and CDR2 (germline): ENHRY, SYGVKD. This CDR3 region has 15 residues. Trimming left V 2 bases short and J 6 bases short, with 16 bases between. The CDR3 bases are TGTGCCATCAGTGAGGCCCGGGTAGGAGATCCTGAAGCTTTCTTT. It yields the protein CAISEARVGDPEAFF.

This chain connects TRBV4-1 to TRBJ2-3; the match to TRBD2 covers 7 bases. V lost 0 bases to trimming and J lost 1 base; unmatched junction nucleotides: 1. Looked up from germline, CDR1 is MGHRA and CDR2 is YSYEKL. This CDR3 is 15 amino acids long. The DNA of the CDR3 is TGCGCCAGCAGCCAAGATGCGGGAGGCACAGATACGCAGTATTTT. Its protein is CASSQDAGGTDTQYF.

This clone was counted between two and nine times. This rearrangement joins TRBV5-1 to TRBJ1-4; 9 nucleotides agree with TRBD1. The CDR3 contains 16 residues. V trimming: 0 bases; J trimming: 9 bases; junction bases outside the gene matches: 9. The germline V gene encodes CDR1 SGHRS and CDR2 YFSETQ. The CDR3 DNA is TGCGCCAGCAGCTTGGCTTCCGGGACAGGGCTGAAAAAACTGTTTTTT. It translates to CASSLASGTGLKKLFF.

V usage is TRBV10-2 and J usage is TRBJ1-2; TRBD1 matches 7 bases. The CDR3 length is 15 residues. The V gene's germline CDR1 is WSHSY and CDR2 SAAADI. V lost 3 bases to trimming and J lost 7 bases; unmatched junction nucleotides: 11. CDR3 nucleotides: TGCGCCAGCAGTGACGACAGGGAAAATCTGAGTGGCTACACCTTC. Encoded protein: CASSDDRENLSGYTF.

The J gene is TRBJ2-5, the V gene TRBV2, with D maybe TRBD2 (5 bases). CDR1 and CDR2 from the germline V gene are SNHLY and FYNNEI. The V end lost 7 bases, the J end lost 11 bases, and 11 bases lay between the germline ends. This CDR3 is built from 10 residues. CDR3 region: CASNGWEQYF. CDR3 in DNA: TGTGCCAGCAACGGGTGGGAGCAGTACTTC.

This clone was recorded once. The chain employs TRBV4-1 and TRBJ2-3; maybe TRBD2 (6 bases). The CDR3 loop spans 14 amino acids. Germline assignment: CDR1 MGHRA and CDR2 YSYEKL. The germline V and J ends were trimmed by 0 bases and 10 bases, with 14 bases remaining between them. This CDR3 reads CASSQEIPGDAQYF. Here the CDR3 DNA reads TGCGCCAGCAGCCAAGAAATCCCGGGGGATGCGCAGTATTTT.

This clone came up once. The chain couples TRBV10-1 to TRBJ1-5; D unclear. This CDR3 is built from 12 residues. The V gene lost 3 bases and the J gene lost 4 bases, with 4 bases spanning the gap. CDR1 and CDR2 (germline): WNHNN, SYGVQD (reference sequence). The CDR3 spells CASSDKNQPQHF. CDR3 bases: TGCGCCAGCAGTGACAAAAATCAGCCCCAGCATTTT.

The chain links TRBV6-1 to TRBJ1-2; D gene unclear. CDR3 length equals 13 residues. V gave up 2 bases and J gave up 4 bases, with 8 bases separating them. Looked up from germline, CDR1 is MNHNS and CDR2 is SASEGT. The CDR3 reads CASSEMRIYGYTF. CDR3 DNA: TGTGCCAGCAGTGAAATGAGGATCTATGGCTACACCTTC.

The V call is TRBV6-5, the J call TRBJ2-3; TRBD2 aligns across 8 bases. Germline V CDR1 and CDR2: MNHEY, SVGAGI. This CDR3 region has 13 residues. V gave up 10 bases and J gave up 1 base; unmatched junction bases: 4. The CDR3 here is CATTTSGTDTQYF. The CDR3 DNA sequence: TGTGCCACCACGACTAGCGGCACAGATACGCAGTATTTT.

This chain connects TRBV30 to TRBJ2-2; 13 bases agree with TRBD2. Germline V lookup: CDR1 GTSNPN, CDR2 SVGIG (reference sequence). The V and J ends lost 4 bases and 4 bases, in that order; junction bases with no gene match: 9. The CDR3 runs 17 residues. CDR3 DNA sequence: TGTGCCTGGATGGGACTAGCGGGGATGGGGGGCACCGGGGAGCTGTTTTTT. Its protein is CAWMGLAGMGGTGELFF.

The table lists this clone with a count of one. The genes are TRBV19 and TRBJ2-1; 9 bases align to TRBD1. The CDR3 loop spans 15 amino acids. Per the germline V gene, CDR1 is LNHDA and CDR2 is SQIVND (reference sequence). CDR3 residues: CVTTTGQGIRNEQFF. The CDR3 bases are TGTGTGACTACGACGGGACAGGGCATTAGAAATGAGCAGTTCTTC.

Only a few counts were recorded for this clone. The chain uses TRBV11-3 and TRBJ2-1, with D maybe TRBD1 (6 bases). The germline V and J ends were trimmed by 0 bases and 12 bases, with 18 bases remaining between them. CDR3 length: 15 amino acids. In germline, CDR1 is SGHNT, CDR2 YENEEA. In nucleotides, the CDR3 is TGTGCCAGCAGCTTAGATCAGGGACACGAGACAGGGCAGTTCTTC. It encodes CASSLDQGHETGQFF.

The chain couples TRBV7-9 to TRBJ2-5; TRBD2 matches at 11 bases. The V segment lost 5 bases and the J segment 2 bases; nucleotides outside the gene matches: 10. The CDR3 has 17 residues. Per the germline V gene, CDR1 is SEHNR and CDR2 is FQNEAQ (reference sequence). CDR3: CASSILHGTSGQETQYF. The CDR3 region has the DNA TGTGCCAGCAGCATACTCCACGGGACTAGCGGACAAGAGACCCAGTACTTC.

This chain joins TRBV7-9 and TRBJ1-6; TRBD1 matches 11 bases. This CDR3 has 16 residues. Germline V gene sequence: CDR1 SEHNR, CDR2 FQNEAQ (reference sequence). V shed 5 bases, J shed 4 bases, and the junction held 4 bases outside the gene matches. CDR3 coding DNA: TGTGCCAGCAGCCAGGGACAGGGGGTATATAATTCACCCCTCCACTTT. This translates into CASSQGQGVYNSPLHF.

The count of this clone is one. The CDR3 DNA follows: TGTGCCAGCAGCGTAGCTGTGTGGCGGAGCTCCTACAATGAGCAGTTCTTC. It translates to CASSVAVWRSSYNEQFF. This chain joins TRBV9 and TRBJ2-1; D is unclear. The V gene's germline CDR1 is SGDLS and CDR2 YYNGEE. The CDR3 is 17 residues long. Trimming left V 0 bases short and J 0 bases short, with 13 bases between.

In regard to this clone: The junction does not match germline at one end; this may be a read error. This chain uses TRBV7-9 with TRBJ2-1; TRBD2 agrees at 11 bases. Germline V gene data show CDR1 as SEHNR and CDR2 as FQNEAQ (reference sequence). The CDR3 runs 16 residues. The CDR3 region is CSSSLATSGSEDEQFF. The CDR3 DNA follows: TGTTCCAGCAGCTTAGCTACTAGCGGGAGTGAGGATGAGCAGTTCTTC. Full variable domain (missing parts from reference TRBV7-9 and TRBJ2-1): DTGVSQNPRHKITKRGQNVTFRCDPISEHNRLYWYRQTLGQGPEFLTYFQNEAQLEKSRLLSDRFSAERPKGSFSTLEIQRTEQGDSAMYLCSSSLATSGSEDEQFFGPGTRLTVL.

The chain has TRBV11-2 and TRBJ2-5; 12 bases agree with TRBD2. Germline-derived CDR1 and CDR2 are SGHAT and FQNNGV. This CDR3 comprises 15 residues. V shed 3 bases and J 3 bases; nucleotides not matched to a gene: 2. The CDR3 DNA reads TGTGCCAGCAGCTTTCTAGCGGGGGGGAAAGAGACCCAGTACTTC. Translating it yields CASSFLAGGKETQYF.

The chain joins TRBV5-1 to TRBJ2-2; 8 bases map to TRBD1. V dropped 5 bases and J dropped 4; count of bases not matched to a gene: 7. In germline, CDR1 is SGHRS, CDR2 YFSETQ. This CDR3 spans 15 amino acids. The CDR3 loop reads CASRQQGVGTGELFF. CDR3 nucleotides: TGCGCCAGCAGACAACAGGGGGTAGGCACCGGGGAGCTGTTTTTT. Full variable domain (remainder filled in from reference TRBV5-1 and TRBJ2-2): KAGVTQTPRYLIKTRGQQVTLSCSPISGHRSVSWYQQTPGQGLQFLFEYFSETQRNKGNFPGRFSGRQFSNSRSEMNVSTLELGDSALYLCASRQQGVGTGELFFGEGSRLTVL.

V and J are TRBV6-5 and TRBJ2-1, with D tentatively TRBD2 (6 bases). V lost 7 bases, J lost 3 bases, and 10 bases lay in between. Germline V gives CDR1 MNHEY, CDR2 SVGAGI. The CDR3 runs to 13 residues. For the CDR3, the DNA is TGTGCCAGCATGGGACTTCACTACAATGAGCAGTTCTTC. Its translation is CASMGLHYNEQFF.